This note documents a single T cell receptor beta chain sequence. Its antigen remains unknown. TCR beta CDR3 sequences were amplified from RNA transcripts. Researchers ran a first-round RT-PCR on the TCR CDR3 using the HTBI primer set. TCRdb reprocessed the multiplex PCR reads with MiXCR, giving one entry per CDR3 protein. The sample contains more than 350,000 distinct CDR3 sequences, roughly 15% of which appear only once. Per germline, CDR1 DFQATT and CDR2 SNEGSKA (reference sequence). The ends were cut back, 3 bases at V and 5 bases at J, with 8 bases in the middle. The CDR3 totals 12 residues. Thyroid ultrasound, orbital computed tomography, clinical symptoms, and serum thyroxine and TRAb underpinned diagnoses. The sample originates from a study of T cells in Graves' hyperthyroidism and ophthalmopathy. Study-level information: Upon initial diagnosis and before any treatment, peripheral blood was collected.

Study-wide results and caveats: In the analysis, a 13 V-J model separated ophthalmopathy from stable hyperthyroidism.

The chain uses TRBV20-1 and TRBJ2-1; TRBD2 is a possible D gene (6 bases). The source is a woman aged 60 to 75 with Graves' ophthalmopathy. Sequences were obtained from blood. CDR3 in DNA: TGCAGTGCTAGCGGGAGCCACAATGAGCAGTTCTTC. Translated, it gives CSASGSHNEQFF.